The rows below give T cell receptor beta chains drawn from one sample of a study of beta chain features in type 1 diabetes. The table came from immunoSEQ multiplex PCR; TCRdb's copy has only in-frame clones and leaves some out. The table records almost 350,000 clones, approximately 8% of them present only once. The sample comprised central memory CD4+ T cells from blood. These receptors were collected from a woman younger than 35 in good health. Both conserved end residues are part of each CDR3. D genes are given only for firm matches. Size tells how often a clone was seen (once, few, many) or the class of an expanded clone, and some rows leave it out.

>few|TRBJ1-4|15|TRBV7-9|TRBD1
CASSPGGGASEKLFF
TGTGCCAGCAGCCCAGGAGGGGGCGCAAGTGAAAAACTGTTTTTT
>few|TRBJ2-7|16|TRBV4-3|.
CASSQEGGQGRYEQYF
TGCGCCAGCAGCCAAGAAGGCGGGCAGGGAAGGTACGAGCAGTACTTC
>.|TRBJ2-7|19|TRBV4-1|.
CASSQESGWRAGWPYEQYF
TGCGCCAGCAGCCAAGAAAGCGGCTGGCGGGCGGGGTGGCCCTACGAGCAGTACTTC
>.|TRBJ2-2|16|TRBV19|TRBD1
CASSVRDRRNTGELFF
TGTGCCAGTAGTGTCCGGGACAGGAGGAACACCGGGGAGCTGTTTTTT
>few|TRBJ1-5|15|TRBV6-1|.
CASFSRHLRGQPQHF
TGTGCCAGCTTCTCGAGGCACCTTAGGGGTCAGCCCCAGCATTTT
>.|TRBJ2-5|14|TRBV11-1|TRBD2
CASKYSGEGETQYF
TGTGCCAGCAAATATAGCGGGGAAGGAGAGACCCAGTACTTC
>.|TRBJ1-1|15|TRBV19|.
CASSIGQRVNTEAFF
TGTGCCAGTAGTATTGGCCAACGAGTGAACACTGAAGCTTTCTTT
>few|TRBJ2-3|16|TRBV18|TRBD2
CASSPRTSGTGDTQYF
TGTGCCAGCTCACCACGGACTAGCGGGACAGGGGATACGCAGTATTTT
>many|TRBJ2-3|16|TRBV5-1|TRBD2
CASSTGLAGVTDTQYF
TGCGCCAGCAGCACCGGACTAGCGGGTGTCACAGATACGCAGTATTTT
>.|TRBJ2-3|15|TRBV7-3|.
CASRNRYLSTDTQYF
TGTGCCAGCAGGAACAGGTACTTGAGCACAGATACGCAGTATTTT
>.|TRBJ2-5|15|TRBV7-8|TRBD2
CASSLPGLAGSAQYF
TGTGCCAGCAGCTTACCTGGACTAGCGGGATCGGCCCAGTACTTC
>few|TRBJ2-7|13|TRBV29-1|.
CSVVSGITYEQYF
TGCAGCGTTGTTTCAGGGATAACCTACGAGCAGTACTTC
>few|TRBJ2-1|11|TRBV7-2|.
CASSLAPEQFF
TGTGCCAGCAGCTTAGCGCCAGAGCAGTTCTTC
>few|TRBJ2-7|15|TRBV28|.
CASSSQKQVSYEQYF
TGTGCCAGCAGTTCGCAAAAACAGGTCTCCTACGAGCAGTACTTC
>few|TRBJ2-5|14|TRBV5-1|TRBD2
CASSSGRDQETQYF
TGCGCCAGCAGCAGCGGGAGGGACCAAGAGACCCAGTACTTC